A single T cell receptor beta chain is shown here with its context. No antigen is known for it. The table came from immunoSEQ multiplex PCR; TCRdb's copy has only in-frame clones and leaves some out. The sample includes about 130,000 clones, around 90% of them seen just once. The V and J ends lost 7 bases and 4 bases respectively, with 10 bases between them. The germline gives CDR1 SQVTM, CDR2 ANQGSEA. This CDR3 has 11 residues. This entry belongs to a study of T cell responses to AZD1222 COVID-19 vaccine. Study-wide points: Among AZD1222 vaccinees, only six or seven were seropositive at baseline. The donors showed a predominance of white British ancestry and of females, with possible underestimation of clonal diversity.

The chain has TRBV29-1 and TRBJ1-2; D is possibly TRBD1 (5 bases). The input for sequencing was peripheral blood, taken 28 days after the second AZD1222 dose. The origin of this receptor is an adult who received the AZD1222 COVID-19 vaccine. The CDR3 DNA is TGCAGCGCCGTTGGGACCTATGGCTACACCTTC. Residues: CSAVGTYGYTF.